This TCR beta chain was captured by sequencing in a study of T-cell reconstitution after alpha-beta-depleted transplantation in children. Notes on the study in general: Expanded graft clones numbering several hundred reportedly gave rise to alpha-beta T cells about two months after transplant. Diversity of TCRbeta at day 60 was high in some patients, arising from surviving recipient T cells and thymic progenitors.

The V end lost 6 bases, the J end lost 4 bases, and 6 bases lay between the germline ends. In germline, CDR1 is SGHAT, CDR2 FQNNGV. The CDR3 runs 11 residues. The authors prepared the TCRbeta library with unique molecular identifiers. TCRdb used MiXCR to reprocess the PCR reads, holding one entry per CDR3 protein. The top ten clones hold about 30% of a sample with a few hundred thousand distinct CDR3 sequences, 9.5% to 13% of them seen once. This clonotype occurred many times. Its antigen is still unknown. The sequence was collected from a child younger than two with acute myeloid leukemia, due to receive a stem cell transplant. The V gene is TRBV11-2, the J gene TRBJ2-5; no definite D call. The sample here was PBMCs, taken before TCRalphabeta/CD19-depleted stem cell transplant. This CDR3 reads CASRIGETQYF. In DNA form, the CDR3 reads TGTGCCAGCAGGATTGGAGAGACCCAGTACTTC.